This T cell receptor (beta chain) is from a study of T-cell reconstitution after alpha-beta-depleted transplantation in children (dated by TCRdb to 2016 to 2017). As for the study more broadly: Using TCR repertoire profiling, the study quantitatively followed how T-cell immune reconstitution unfolded in children after TCRalphabeta/CD19-depleted allogeneic hematopoietic cell transplantation.

The library was produced with PCR. TCRdb records Illumina HiSeq 2500 as the sequencer. To normalize quantification of the TCRbeta repertoire, the TCR libraries were built with molecular barcoding that relied on unique molecular identifiers. TCRdb reran the public reads through fastp at Q25 and MiXCR, keeping productive beta chains. Each CDR3 protein gets just one entry, which takes the most common genes and DNA from the rows behind it. The sample yields hundreds of thousands of distinct CDR3 sequences; under 15% were counted once. The biggest ten clones account for about 5% of the sample. The germline V gene (reference sequence) yields DFQATT for CDR1 and SNEGSKA for CDR2. The V and J ends are trimmed by 4 bases and 5 bases, leaving 18 bases between them. The CDR3 contains 15 residues, cysteine and phenylalanine counted. The kept DNA is CDR3 alone, 45 bases in frame from the first base. With regard to this clonotype: The specificity of this receptor is unknown. Within one base of it there is no much larger clone, and no base qualities were kept.

The sample here was PBMCs from the stem cell graft donor, taken from the stem cell graft. This sequence was found in a human donor who donated a stem cell graft to a child with combined immunodeficiency. This receptor chain uses TRBV20-1 and TRBJ1-5; a confident D gene designation cannot be given. The CDR3 loop reads CSAIQSRPHYQPQHF. The nucleotides are TGCAGTGCTATTCAGTCGCGTCCCCATTATCAGCCCCAGCATTTT.